The T cell receptor (beta chain) described here comes from a study of T-cell memory formation after mild COVID-19 (TCRdb year 2021). Study-level background: TCR sequence clusters from the two donors were found to be largely donor specific. In a couple of donors, T-cell clones that expanded and contracted after mild COVID-19 were tracked by sequencing TCRalpha and TCRbeta repertoires over time. The cohort was made up of two young adult volunteers, one female and one male, who were previously healthy. What the work shows at the level of the full study, not this receptor alone: Only a couple of mild cases were covered by the study, and larger cohorts that include severe cases with pre-infection samples were considered necessary. The second-wave clones that peaked on day 37 were not confirmed to be SARS-CoV-2 specific. From day 15 to 85, contracting clones showed balanced CD4/CD8 phenotypes, whereas a second wave of clones that expanded from day 15 to 37 leaned towards CD4+. Some responding clones were found in pre-infection memory, which suggests that pre-existing cross-reactive memory T cells took part in the SARS-CoV-2 response. Contracting CD4+ clones were located mainly in the CM and EM memory subsets, whereas CD8+ clones were found to be enriched in EMRA.

Ficoll-Paque density gradient centrifugation was used to isolate PBMCs. Sequencer: Illumina NovaSeq 6000. cDNA libraries for TCRalpha and TCRbeta were prepared by 5'RACE using constant-segment primers, with sample barcodes and unique molecular identifiers added. RNA was extracted from every sample with Trizol reagent. The libraries were amplified in two PCR steps, and the second step added a second sample barcode and Illumina TruSeq adapters. Sequencing of the libraries was done on an Illumina NovaSeq, producing 2 x 150 bp paired-end reads. For the original study's pipeline: The reads were demultiplexed and collapsed into UMI-guided consensus sequences using migec v1.2.7. Using mixcr v2.1.11, UMI consensuses were aligned to TRA and TRB V and J templates and then assembled into clonotypes. Expanded or contracted clonotypes were those called significant by both edgeR and NoisET, with noise models trained on biological replicates. For edgeR calls, a false discovery rate-adjusted p below 0.01 and a log2 fold-change threshold of 1 were applied. As an exploratory analysis of dynamics, PCA with hierarchical clustering was applied to max-normalized trajectories of the 1000 most abundant clonotypes. Separately sequenced CD4+ and CD8+ repertoires were used to assign the CD4 or CD8 phenotype of responding clones. TCRdb reprocessed the public reads (quality trimming at Q25 with fastp, clone calling with MiXCR) and kept in-frame beta chains. Rows are combined by CDR3 protein, so each entry shows the most common genes and DNA. TCRdb's processing, not the authors' own work, is the source of the V and J calls. This sample lists approximately 230,000 distinct CDR3 sequences; roughly 17% were detected once. The biggest ten clones account for approximately 3.5% of the sample.

Regarding this clonotype: The target of this receptor is not known. No much larger clone exists at a distance of one base, and base qualities are not known.

V was cut back by 0 bases and J by 1 base, leaving a gap of 10 bases between them. The CDR3 goes from the cysteine to the phenylalanine over 16 residues. Just the 48-base CDR3 DNA is kept, in frame starting at base 1. Via the germline V gene, CDR1 is SGHRS and CDR2 YFSETQ. In this chain, TRBV5-1 is recombined with TRBJ2-2; the D match is possibly TRBD1 or TRBD2, with 5 bases aligned in each. Sequenced material: PBMCs or a T cell subset sorted from them (not recorded which). This TCR was sampled from a man between 18 and 29 years old who had mild COVID-19 (a few samples of this study predate the infection). The sample titles of this study are shuffled in the database, so cell type and time point are left out; the donor was told from shared clones. CDR3 reads: CASSLVGDRNTGELFF. In nucleotide form, the sequence is TGCGCCAGCAGCTTGGTGGGAGACAGGAACACCGGGGAGCTGTTTTTT.